These T cell receptor beta chains were read from a single sample in a study of T cell changes during pregnancy in multiple sclerosis. Profiling relied on immunoSEQ multiplex PCR, and the TCRdb table lists in-frame clones only, not all of them. Altogether approximately 21,000 clones are present, around 89% being singletons, with the ten largest covering around 7%. The sample was CD8+ T cells from peripheral blood mononuclear cells, taken in the first trimester of pregnancy. The receptors were sampled from a female donor with multiple sclerosis, enrolled in a pregnancy study. CDR3s leave out the opening cysteine and the closing phenylalanine or tryptophan. Fields, in order: V gene, D gene, J gene, clone size, CDR3 protein. A D gene is named only where the DNA matches it firmly. Clone sizes are given selectively: once, few, many, or a class where the clone is expanded.

v_gene: TRBV14
d_gene: TRBD1
j_gene: TRBJ1-2
abundance: .
CDR3aa: ASSRRDSNYGYT

v_gene: TRBV29-1
d_gene: .
j_gene: TRBJ2-7
abundance: .
CDR3aa: SAHGTAYEQY

v_gene: TRBV2
d_gene: .
j_gene: TRBJ1-2
abundance: .
CDR3aa: ASPLEGYT

v_gene: TRBV7-8
d_gene: .
j_gene: TRBJ1-4
abundance: once
CDR3aa: ASSPSRPPWGPLNGLF

v_gene: TRBV7-6
d_gene: .
j_gene: TRBJ2-2
abundance: .
CDR3aa: ASSPETGLNTGELF

v_gene: TRBV9
d_gene: TRBD1
j_gene: TRBJ2-2
abundance: few
CDR3aa: ASSVERTGPNSGELF

v_gene: TRBV5-4
d_gene: TRBD2
j_gene: TRBJ2-1
abundance: once
CDR3aa: ASSLSIAGGFYNEQF

v_gene: TRBV6-4
d_gene: TRBD2
j_gene: TRBJ2-1
abundance: few
CDR3aa: ASSDSGGANEQF

v_gene: TRBV7-2
d_gene: .
j_gene: TRBJ2-2
abundance: .
CDR3aa: ASSLARREEAGELF

v_gene: TRBV4-3
d_gene: .
j_gene: TRBJ2-7
abundance: .
CDR3aa: ASSPAAADSSYEQY